Reported below is one TCR beta chain. Its antigen is still unknown. The study ran its PCR with 60 Vbeta and 13 Jbeta primers. TCRdb keeps only in-frame clones here, not all; method: immunoSEQ multiplex PCR. The sample has approximately 59,000 clones, approximately 80% seen once. The data were obtained in a study of cytomegalovirus exposure and HLA in healthy donors. Across the study: When just under 400 donors were genotyped, just over 80% of them were found to fall in the Caucasian-associated ancestry cluster.

The CDR3 spans 12 residues. V lost 1 base, J lost 3 bases, and 6 bases lay in between. Germline V CDR1 and CDR2: SQVTM, ANQGSEA. Findings and caveats of the study: Sequencing likely produced, as an artifact, a cluster of highly shared sequence variants. With later analysis, a missense DCLRE1C variant became linked to TCR beta V- and J-gene trimming.

The material sequenced was PBMCs. The chain uses TRBV29-1 and TRBJ1-2; no definite D call. The source of this sequence is a girl aged 5-17 years in good health and CMV-seropositive. In DNA, the CDR3 is TGCAGCGTTGAAGCCCGAGACTATGGCTACACCTTC. Translation gives CSVEARDYGYTF.